Sequencing of this T cell receptor (beta chain) was carried out in a study of T cells in Graves' hyperthyroidism and ophthalmopathy. From germline, CDR1 is ENHRY and CDR2 SYGVKD. The CDR3 has 14 amino acids. J gave up 1 base and V 4 bases, and 2 bases lay outside the gene matches. Study findings and constraints: Most thyroid-expanded clonotypes above 0.001 were also found in blood.

In its sample, this clonotype was seen many times. Its antigen is still unknown. What was amplified from RNA transcripts were TCR beta CDR3 regions. First-round RT-PCR targeting the TCR CDR3 was performed with the HTBI primer set. TCRdb redid the calling of the multiplex PCR reads with MiXCR, one entry per CDR3 protein. Of more than 500,000 distinct CDR3 sequences in the sample, just over 45% were seen once. Reasons for excluding patients were uncontrolled infection, other autoimmune disease, pregnancy or lactation. This clonotype was sampled from an adult woman with Graves' disease, either hyperthyroidism or ophthalmopathy (not recorded which). This chain links TRBV10-3 with TRBJ2-5; 8 bases fit TRBD1. Sequencing used peripheral blood or thyroid tissue (not recorded which). In DNA, the CDR3 is TGTGCCATCAGTGGCGGACAGGGCCAAGAGACCCAGTACTTC. It specifies CAISGGQGQETQYF.